This T cell receptor (beta chain) was sequenced during a study of blood T cell repertoires in COVID-19. Study overall: Spain, Italy and the United States supplied samples that represented acute and convalescent COVID-19. Nucleic acid was either cDNA or gDNA, and it came from T cells, B-cell-depleted T cells, or PBMCs.

In the authors' workflow: Counts of nucleated cells, estimated from reference gene primer amplification, were obtained. TCRdb keeps only in-frame clones here, not all; method: immunoSEQ multiplex PCR. Clone size and the V and J calls come from that table; the DNA yielded D and trimming. Here the sample spans more than 300,000 clones, approximately 90% being singletons. Individuals aged roughly 18 to 95 years were recruited from about two dozen US areas. The sequence was collected from a woman in her late teens or twenties who had recovered from COVID-19. The sample consisted of PBMCs or T cells enriched from blood (not recorded which).

CDR3 region: CASSDGQGAPDEAFF. CDR3 nucleotide sequence: TGTGCCAGCAGTGATGGACAGGGGGCTCCCGATGAAGCTTTCTTT. This chain connects TRBV6-1 to TRBJ1-1; 11 bases are a match to TRBD1. Losses at the gene ends were 3 bases for V and 7 bases for J; bases not matched to a gene: 7. The germline gives CDR1 MNHNS, CDR2 SASEGT. The CDR3 extends over 15 amino acids.